This T cell receptor (beta chain) was recorded in a study of T cells in Graves' hyperthyroidism and ophthalmopathy. Study outcomes and limitations: Median prediction lead before ophthalmopathy onset was about 6.3 months with the model.

Subjects aged 18 to 65 presented with newly diagnosed hyperthyroidism of less than 2 months' duration. Investigators excluded patients with uncontrolled infection, other autoimmune disease, pregnancy or lactation. This clonotype was found many times. Its specificity is not known. The CDR3 regions of TCR beta were amplified from RNA transcripts. Carried out on the TCR CDR3, a first-round RT-PCR used the HTBI primer set. TCRdb passed the multiplex PCR reads through MiXCR, listing each CDR3 protein once. The sample contains around 300,000 distinct CDR3 sequences, 25% of which appear only once. Sequencing used blood. This TCR derives from a middle-aged man with Graves' hyperthyroidism that later progressed to Graves' ophthalmopathy.

DNA of the CDR3: TGTGCCAGCCATCGATGGAGCGCAACGAACACCGGGGAGCTGTTTTTT. Translated, it gives CASHRWSATNTGELFF. The chain carries TRBV27 and TRBJ2-2; D gene unclear. V lost 8 bases and J lost 0, with 16 bases in between. The germline gives CDR1 MNHEY, CDR2 SMNVEV (reference sequence). The CDR3 length is 16 residues.